This T cell receptor (beta chain) was profiled in a study of STAT5B mutations in CD4+ large granular lymphocyte leukemia. Study-wide points: No patients shared main leukemic clonotypes, though less than 30% appeared at low frequency elsewhere. Compared with healthy controls (2/35), patient top clones favored TRBV06 (8/27).

Concerning this clone itself: What it recognizes is unknown.

The CDR3 is 15 amino acids. Germline V CDR1 and CDR2: MNHNY, SVGAGI (reference sequence). Trimming removed 6 bases from V and 6 bases from J; junction bases left unmatched: 6. The survey-level immunoSEQ assay was used. Measured with immunoSEQ multiplex PCR; TCRdb has only the in-frame clones, and not every one. The sample consists of about 33,000 clones, approximately 80% of them appearing once. The V gene is TRBV6-6, the J gene TRBJ2-3; 13 positions agree with TRBD2. What was sequenced was CD4+ T cells from blood buffy coats. The origin of this receptor is a human donor in good health. The CDR3 sequence is CASSPGLAGVDTQYF. DNA of the CDR3: TGTGCCAGCAGCCCCGGACTAGCGGGAGTGGATACGCAGTATTTT.